This T cell receptor (beta chain) was profiled in a study of cytomegalovirus exposure and HLA in healthy donors. A multiplex PCR was run with 60 Vbeta primers and 13 Jbeta primers. The repertoire was sequenced with immunoSEQ multiplex PCR; TCRdb's copy has only in-frame clones and lacks some. This table lists 150,000 to 200,000 clones. V shed 1 base, J shed 4 bases, and the junction held 8 bases outside the gene matches. This CDR3 region has 15 residues. Germline lookup yields CDR1 SQVTM and CDR2 ANQGSEA. The J gene is TRBJ1-2, the V gene TRBV29-1, with 8 bases lining up with TRBD1. The TCR sequence derives from a man aged 25 to 40 in good health and CMV-seronegative. The sample was PBMCs. CDR3 region: CSVEGQGAGSYGYTF. The CDR3 DNA sequence: TGCAGCGTTGAAGGGCAGGGGGCAGGGAGCTATGGCTACACCTTC.